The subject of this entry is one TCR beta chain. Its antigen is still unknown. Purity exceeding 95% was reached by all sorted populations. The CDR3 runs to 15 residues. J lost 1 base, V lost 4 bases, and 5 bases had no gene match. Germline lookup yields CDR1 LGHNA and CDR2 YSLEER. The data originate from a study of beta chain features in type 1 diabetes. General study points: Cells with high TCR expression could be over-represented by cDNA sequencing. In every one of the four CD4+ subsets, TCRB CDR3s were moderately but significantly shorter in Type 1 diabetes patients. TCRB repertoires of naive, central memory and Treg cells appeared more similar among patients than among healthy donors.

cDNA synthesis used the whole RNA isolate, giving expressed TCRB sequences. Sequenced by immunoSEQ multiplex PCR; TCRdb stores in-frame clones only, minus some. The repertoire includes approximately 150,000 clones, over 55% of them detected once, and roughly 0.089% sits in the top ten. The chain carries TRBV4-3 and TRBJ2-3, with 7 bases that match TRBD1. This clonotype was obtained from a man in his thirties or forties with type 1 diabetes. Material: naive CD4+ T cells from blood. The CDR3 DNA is TGCGCCAGCAGCCTTTCCCAGGGGGGCACAGATACGCAGTATTTT. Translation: CASSLSQGGTDTQYF.